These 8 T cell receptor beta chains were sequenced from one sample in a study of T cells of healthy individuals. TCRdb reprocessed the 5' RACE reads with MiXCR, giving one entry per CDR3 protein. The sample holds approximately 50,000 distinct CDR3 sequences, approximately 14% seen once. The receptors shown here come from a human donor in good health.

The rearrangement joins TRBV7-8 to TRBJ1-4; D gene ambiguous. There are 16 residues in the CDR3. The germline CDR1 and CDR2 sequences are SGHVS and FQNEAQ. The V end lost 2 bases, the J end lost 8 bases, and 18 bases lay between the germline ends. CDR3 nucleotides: TGTGCCAGCAGCTTAAAGAAGAAGGATATGTACGAAAAACTGTTTTTT. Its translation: CASSLKKKDMYEKLFF.

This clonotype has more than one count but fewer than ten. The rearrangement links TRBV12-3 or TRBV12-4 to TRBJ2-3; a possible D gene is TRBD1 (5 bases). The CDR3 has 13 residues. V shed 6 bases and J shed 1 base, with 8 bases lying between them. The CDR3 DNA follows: TGTGCCAGCAGACCCAGGGGCACAGATACGCAGTATTTT. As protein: CASRPRGTDTQYF.

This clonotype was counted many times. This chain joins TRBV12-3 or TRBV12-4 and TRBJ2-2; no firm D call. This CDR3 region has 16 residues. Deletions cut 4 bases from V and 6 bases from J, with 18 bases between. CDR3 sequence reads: CASSSIGGFGSGELFF. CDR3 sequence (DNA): TGTGCCAGCAGTTCTATCGGTGGGTTCGGGTCCGGGGAGCTGTTTTTT.

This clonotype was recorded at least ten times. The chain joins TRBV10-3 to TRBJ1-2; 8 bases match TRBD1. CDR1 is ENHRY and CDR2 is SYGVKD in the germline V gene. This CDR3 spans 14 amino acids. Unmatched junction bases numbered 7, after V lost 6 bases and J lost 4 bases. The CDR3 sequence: CAIRGQGLAYGYTF. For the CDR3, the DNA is TGTGCCATCAGAGGACAGGGTCTAGCCTATGGCTACACCTTC.

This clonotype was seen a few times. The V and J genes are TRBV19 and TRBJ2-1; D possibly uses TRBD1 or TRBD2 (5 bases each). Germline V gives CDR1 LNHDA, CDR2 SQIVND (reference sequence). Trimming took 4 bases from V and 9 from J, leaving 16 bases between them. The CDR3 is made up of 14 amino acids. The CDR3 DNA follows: TGTGCCAGTAGTAGAGGACTCCTGAGGGGTGAGCAGTTCTTC. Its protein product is CASSRGLLRGEQFF.

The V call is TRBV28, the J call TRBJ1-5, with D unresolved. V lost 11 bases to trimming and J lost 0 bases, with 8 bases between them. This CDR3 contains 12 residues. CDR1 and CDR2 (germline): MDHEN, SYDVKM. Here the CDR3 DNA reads TGTGCCTGCAAAAATAGCAATCAGCCCCAGCATTTT. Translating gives CACKNSNQPQHF.

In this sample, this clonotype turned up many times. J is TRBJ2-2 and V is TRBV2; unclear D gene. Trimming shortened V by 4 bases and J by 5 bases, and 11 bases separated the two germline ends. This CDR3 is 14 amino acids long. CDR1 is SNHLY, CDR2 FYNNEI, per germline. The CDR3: CASSVIVRTGELFF. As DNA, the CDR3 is TGTGCCAGCAGTGTCATAGTGAGGACCGGGGAGCTGTTTTTT.

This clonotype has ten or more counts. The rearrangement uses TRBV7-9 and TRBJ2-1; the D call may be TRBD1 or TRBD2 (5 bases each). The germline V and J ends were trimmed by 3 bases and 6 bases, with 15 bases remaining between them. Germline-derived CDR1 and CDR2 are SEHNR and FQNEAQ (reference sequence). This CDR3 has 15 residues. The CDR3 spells CASSFSLGTSNEQFF. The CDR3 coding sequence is TGTGCCAGCAGCTTTTCCTTGGGGACCTCCAATGAGCAGTTCTTC.